The rows below give T cell receptor beta chains drawn from one sample of a study of T cell responses to AZD1222 COVID-19 vaccine. TCRdb's table, derived via immunoSEQ multiplex PCR, lists solely in-frame clones and lacks some. Here the sample spans more than 150,000 clones, roughly 92% being singletons. The input for sequencing was peripheral blood, taken on day 0 of AZD1222 vaccination. The receptors here all came from an adult in good health. The CDR3 runs from the conserved cysteine through the conserved F or W. Each record gives: J gene, V gene, D gene, clone size, CDR3 DNA, CDR3 protein. A D gene is named only where the DNA matches it firmly. Some rows have no size entry. The others give once, few or many, or a class for an expanded clone.

J gene: TRBJ2-7; V gene: TRBV29-1; D gene: TRBD1; clone size: .; CDR3 DNA: TGCAGTCGACAGGGGGCTTTCTCATCCTACGAGCAGTACTTC; CDR3 protein: CSRQGAFSSYEQYF
J gene: TRBJ1-6; V gene: TRBV5-4; D gene: .; clone size: .; CDR3 DNA: TGTGCCAGCAGCTTGGCCGGGGTGGGTTCACCCCTCCACTTT; CDR3 protein: CASSLAGVGSPLHF
J gene: TRBJ1-2; V gene: TRBV28; D gene: TRBD1; clone size: .; CDR3 DNA: TGTGCCAGCAGTTCCAACAGGGGCTGGGGCTACACCTTC; CDR3 protein: CASSSNRGWGYTF
J gene: TRBJ1-1; V gene: TRBV6-2/TRBV6-3; D gene: .; clone size: once; CDR3 DNA: TGTGCCAGCAGTTACCCTTCTGAAGCTTTCTTT; CDR3 protein: CASSYPSEAFF
J gene: TRBJ1-6; V gene: TRBV9; D gene: TRBD1; clone size: .; CDR3 DNA: TGTGCCAGCAGCGACGGGACAGGGCGATCACCCCTCCACTTT; CDR3 protein: CASSDGTGRSPLHF
J gene: TRBJ1-6; V gene: TRBV5-1; D gene: .; clone size: .; CDR3 DNA: TGCGCCAGCAGCTTGGCCGGGCCCTCCCTCGGGTCACCCCTCCACTTT; CDR3 protein: CASSLAGPSLGSPLHF
J gene: TRBJ1-4; V gene: TRBV28; D gene: .; clone size: .; CDR3 DNA: TGTGCCAGCAGTTTATTGGGGGCCGCTGAAAAACTGTTTTTT; CDR3 protein: CASSLLGAAEKLFF
J gene: TRBJ1-4; V gene: TRBV4-1; D gene: .; clone size: .; CDR3 DNA: TGCGCCAGCAGCCAAGAAGGGGCGGGCACTAATGAAAAACTGTTTTTT; CDR3 protein: CASSQEGAGTNEKLFF
J gene: TRBJ1-2; V gene: TRBV18; D gene: .; clone size: .; CDR3 DNA: TGTGCCAGCTCACTCTATAATCTGGAAGCTGGCTACACCTTC; CDR3 protein: CASSLYNLEAGYTF
J gene: TRBJ2-7; V gene: TRBV7-7; D gene: .; clone size: .; CDR3 DNA: TGTGCCAGCAGCTTAGCGCAGGGGGGAGAGCAGTACTTC; CDR3 protein: CASSLAQGGEQYF
J gene: TRBJ2-5; V gene: TRBV18; D gene: TRBD2; clone size: .; CDR3 DNA: TGTGCCAGCTCACCCCAATCACTAGCGGGGAGACAAGAGACCCAGTACTTC; CDR3 protein: CASSPQSLAGRQETQYF
J gene: TRBJ1-2; V gene: TRBV21-1; D gene: .; clone size: .; CDR3 DNA: TGTGCCAGCAGCAAAGGAGGACAGGCCTCGCTCTGGGGCTACACCTTC; CDR3 protein: CASSKGGQASLWGYTF
J gene: TRBJ1-2; V gene: TRBV7-9; D gene: TRBD1; clone size: .; CDR3 DNA: TGTGCCAGCAGCCCCCACACAGGGGCTTCCTATGGCTACACCTTC; CDR3 protein: CASSPHTGASYGYTF
J gene: TRBJ1-4; V gene: TRBV7-2; D gene: .; clone size: .; CDR3 DNA: TGTGCCAGCAGCTTTGTTTTTGCAACTAATGAAAAACTGTTTTTT; CDR3 protein: CASSFVFATNEKLFF
J gene: TRBJ1-1; V gene: TRBV7-9; D gene: .; clone size: once; CDR3 DNA: TGTGCCAGCAGTTATCTCCGACAGAGCATGAACACTGAAGCTTTCTTT; CDR3 protein: CASSYLRQSMNTEAFF
J gene: TRBJ1-2; V gene: TRBV29-1; D gene: .; clone size: .; CDR3 DNA: TGCAGCGTTGCGAATGGACCTAACTATGGCTACACCTTC; CDR3 protein: CSVANGPNYGYTF
J gene: TRBJ1-1; V gene: TRBV5-1; D gene: TRBD1; clone size: .; CDR3 DNA: TGCGCCAGCAGCAGGGGACAGTTCGACACTGAAGCTTTCTTT; CDR3 protein: CASSRGQFDTEAFF
J gene: TRBJ1-1; V gene: TRBV28; D gene: .; clone size: .; CDR3 DNA: TGTGCCAGCAGTTTTACGCCCCCCTTTTCTGAAGCTTTCTTT; CDR3 protein: CASSFTPPFSEAFF
J gene: TRBJ1-2; V gene: TRBV7-2; D gene: .; clone size: .; CDR3 DNA: TGTGCCAGCAGCTGGACAGCCCGACGGGATGGCTACACCTTC; CDR3 protein: CASSWTARRDGYTF
J gene: TRBJ2-1; V gene: TRBV4-3; D gene: TRBD2; clone size: .; CDR3 DNA: TGCGCCAGCAGCCAAGATGGCCTAGCGGTTCGCGATGAGCAGTTCTTC; CDR3 protein: CASSQDGLAVRDEQFF
J gene: TRBJ1-5; V gene: TRBV7-2; D gene: TRBD1; clone size: .; CDR3 DNA: TGTGCCAGCAGCCAAACAGGGGTTGGCAATCAGCCCCAGCATTTT; CDR3 protein: CASSQTGVGNQPQHF
J gene: TRBJ1-4; V gene: TRBV28; D gene: .; clone size: .; CDR3 DNA: TGTGCCAGCTCCGGGGATTCAATTAATGAAAAACTGTTTTTT; CDR3 protein: CASSGDSINEKLFF
J gene: TRBJ2-3; V gene: TRBV30; D gene: TRBD2; clone size: .; CDR3 DNA: TGTGCCGGAACTTCGGGAGGACGCACAGATACGCAGTATTTT; CDR3 protein: CAGTSGGRTDTQYF
J gene: TRBJ1-2; V gene: TRBV6-6; D gene: .; clone size: .; CDR3 DNA: TGTGCCAGCATTAGAGGGGCTAGAGGCTACACCTTC; CDR3 protein: CASIRGARGYTF
J gene: TRBJ2-3; V gene: TRBV19; D gene: .; clone size: .; CDR3 DNA: TGTGCCAGTAGTGCGGGACAGATAATCACAGATACGCAGTATTTT; CDR3 protein: CASSAGQIITDTQYF
J gene: TRBJ1-2; V gene: TRBV5-4; D gene: .; clone size: .; CDR3 DNA: TGTGCCAGCAGCTTGGCCTTGCAGACCGACTATGGCTACACCTTC; CDR3 protein: CASSLALQTDYGYTF
J gene: TRBJ1-1; V gene: TRBV19; D gene: .; clone size: once; CDR3 DNA: TGTGCCAGTAGTATAGGGACAAGATCGATTAACACTGAAGCTTTCTTT; CDR3 protein: CASSIGTRSINTEAFF
J gene: TRBJ1-1; V gene: TRBV12-3/TRBV12-4; D gene: .; clone size: .; CDR3 DNA: TGTGCCAGCAGAGACAGTGGAAACACTGAAGCTTTCTTT; CDR3 protein: CASRDSGNTEAFF
J gene: TRBJ2-5; V gene: TRBV6-2/TRBV6-3; D gene: TRBD2; clone size: many; CDR3 DNA: TGTGCCAGCAGTTGGACTAGCGGGGGGGCAGAGACCCAGTACTTC; CDR3 protein: CASSWTSGGAETQYF
J gene: TRBJ1-1; V gene: TRBV30; D gene: .; clone size: .; CDR3 DNA: TGTGCCGGCACTGACATTTTGAACACTGAAGCTTTCTTT; CDR3 protein: CAGTDILNTEAFF
J gene: TRBJ1-5; V gene: TRBV20-1; D gene: .; clone size: .; CDR3 DNA: TGCAGTGCTAGTGGAACGCAGGGTATATGGGGCAATCAGCCCCAGCATTTT; CDR3 protein: CSASGTQGIWGNQPQHF
J gene: TRBJ2-7; V gene: TRBV19; D gene: TRBD1; clone size: once; CDR3 DNA: TGTGCCAGTAGTATCGGGGGACAGGGGGGCAACGAGCAGTACTTC; CDR3 protein: CASSIGGQGGNEQYF
J gene: TRBJ2-2; V gene: TRBV3-1/TRBV3-2; D gene: TRBD2; clone size: .; CDR3 DNA: TGTGCCAGCAGGCAGACTAGCGGGAGAGATACCGGGGAGCTGTTTTTT; CDR3 protein: CASRQTSGRDTGELFF
J gene: TRBJ1-1; V gene: TRBV12-3/TRBV12-4; D gene: TRBD1; clone size: .; CDR3 DNA: TGTGCCAGTAGGGACAGAACGAACACTGAAGCTTTCTTT; CDR3 protein: CASRDRTNTEAFF
J gene: TRBJ1-2; V gene: TRBV9; D gene: TRBD1; clone size: once; CDR3 DNA: TGTGCCAGCAGCGTAGGGTTGGGACAGCTAGGATCTAACTATGGCTACACCTTC; CDR3 protein: CASSVGLGQLGSNYGYTF
J gene: TRBJ1-1; V gene: TRBV3-1/TRBV3-2; D gene: .; clone size: .; CDR3 DNA: TGTGCCAGCAGCCCCACGACCGACACTGAAGCTTTCTTT; CDR3 protein: CASSPTTDTEAFF
J gene: TRBJ2-7; V gene: TRBV7-2; D gene: .; clone size: once; CDR3 DNA: TGTGCCAGCAGCCCCTGGGTGAACTCCTACGAGCAGTACTTC; CDR3 protein: CASSPWVNSYEQYF
J gene: TRBJ2-2; V gene: TRBV21-1; D gene: .; clone size: .; CDR3 DNA: TGTGCCAGCAGCAAATTTGACAGAAAAAACACCGGGGAGCTGTTTTTT; CDR3 protein: CASSKFDRKNTGELFF
J gene: TRBJ1-6; V gene: TRBV27; D gene: .; clone size: .; CDR3 DNA: TGTGCCAGCAGTTTGCCGTTTTCACCCCTCCACTTT; CDR3 protein: CASSLPFSPLHF
J gene: TRBJ2-1; V gene: TRBV7-7; D gene: TRBD1; clone size: .; CDR3 DNA: TGTGCTAGCAGCTTAGCTACAGGGGGTTACAATGAGCAGTTCTTC; CDR3 protein: CASSLATGGYNEQFF
J gene: TRBJ2-3; V gene: TRBV25-1; D gene: .; clone size: once; CDR3 DNA: TGTGCCAGCAGTGAGTATAAGCACGTCCTAGAATCAGATACGCAGTATTTT; CDR3 protein: CASSEYKHVLESDTQYF
J gene: TRBJ1-2; V gene: TRBV19; D gene: .; clone size: .; CDR3 DNA: TGTGCCAGTAGTATGGGGAGTGGAACCTATGGCTACACCTTC; CDR3 protein: CASSMGSGTYGYTF
J gene: TRBJ2-3; V gene: TRBV5-6; D gene: .; clone size: .; CDR3 DNA: TGTGCCAGCAGCTTGAGGGAGGGGGAATGGGGCACAGATACGCAGTATTTT; CDR3 protein: CASSLREGEWGTDTQYF
J gene: TRBJ1-1; V gene: TRBV19; D gene: .; clone size: .; CDR3 DNA: TGTGCCAGTAGTGACGGACAGCTGAACACTGAAGCTTTCTTT; CDR3 protein: CASSDGQLNTEAFF
J gene: TRBJ2-7; V gene: TRBV3-1/TRBV3-2; D gene: .; clone size: once; CDR3 DNA: TGTGCCAGCAGCCAAGATAGGGGGACCTTCTCCTACGAGCAGTACTTC; CDR3 protein: CASSQDRGTFSYEQYF